This passage covers 11 T cell receptor beta chains from one sample sequenced in a study of T cells in Graves' hyperthyroidism and ophthalmopathy. TCR beta CDR3 sequences were amplified from RNA transcripts. First-round RT-PCR targeting the TCR CDR3 was performed with the HTBI primer set. TCRdb reprocessed the multiplex PCR reads with MiXCR, giving one entry per CDR3 protein. The sample has around 450,000 distinct CDR3 sequences, approximately 15% seen once; the top ten hold approximately 14%. Sequenced material: blood. The receptors were sampled from a woman aged 18-29 years with Graves' hyperthyroidism.

This clonotype was seen at least ten times. The V and J genes are TRBV28 and TRBJ2-1; no firm D call. The germline gives CDR1 MDHEN, CDR2 SYDVKM. Trimming stripped 6 bases from V and 1 base from J, with 16 bases between. The CDR3 has 16 amino acids. The CDR3 reads CASSRLDLRSYNEQFF. CDR3 nucleotides: TGTGCCAGCAGCCGACTGGACCTCCGTTCCTACAATGAGCAGTTCTTC.

The chain joins TRBV30 to TRBJ2-7; D might be TRBD2 (6 bases). V was cut by 0 bases and J by 6 bases, with 12 bases left in between. The CDR3 covers 13 residues. Germline V gene data show CDR1 as GTSNPN and CDR2 as SVGIG (reference sequence). The CDR3 nucleotides read TGTGCCTGGAGTGTAGGCGGGGAGTTCGAGCAGTACTTC. It translates to CAWSVGGEFEQYF.

The chain recombines TRBV7-2 with TRBJ1-6; D is ambiguous. CDR3 length: 15 residues. The germline gives CDR1 SGHTA, CDR2 FQGNSA. Trimming took 5 bases from V and 8 from J, leaving 16 bases between them. The CDR3 coding sequence is TGTGCCAGCAGCCTTAGGAGGGAGGCTGATTCACCCCTCCACTTT. Protein product: CASSLRREADSPLHF.

This clonotype was seen many times. V usage is TRBV10-1 and J usage is TRBJ2-3; 9 bases line up with TRBD1. The CDR3 contains 15 residues. V lost 3 bases to trimming and J lost 4 bases; unmatched junction nucleotides: 5. CDR1 WNHNN and CDR2 SYGVQD come from the germline V gene (reference sequence). CDR3: CASSEEDRGPDTQYF. As DNA, the CDR3 is TGCGCCAGCAGTGAAGAGGACAGGGGACCAGATACGCAGTATTTT.

This chain links TRBV19 with TRBJ1-4, with unresolved D. Between the trimmed V and J ends, which lost 9 bases and 7 bases, there was a span of 9 bases. This CDR3 region has 11 residues. CDR1 is LNHDA, CDR2 SQIVND, per germline (reference sequence). CDR3: CASRTAEKLFF. The CDR3 DNA reads as TGTGCCAGCAGAACAGCTGAAAAACTGTTTTTT. Together with reference TRBV19 and TRBJ1-4, the CDR3 gives the full variable domain: DGGITQSPKYLFRKEGQNVTLSCEQNLNHDAMYWYRQDPGQGLRLIYYSQIVNDFQKGDIAEGYSVSREKKESFPLTVTSAQKNPTAFYLCASRTAEKLFFGSGTQLSVL.

This clonotype has a count of ten or more. V gene TRBV12-3 or TRBV12-4 combines with J gene TRBJ2-2, with D perhaps assigned TRBD1 or TRBD2 (5 bases each). The V and J ends lost 4 bases and 2 bases respectively, with 14 bases between them. This CDR3 is built from 16 residues. The CDR3 DNA follows: TGTGCCAGCAGTTCGGGACGGGTTATTAACACCGGGGAGCTGTTTTTT. Translating gives CASSSGRVINTGELFF.

Here the CDR3 DNA reads TGTGCCAGCAGTTTCAAGACAGGGTTTAATGAGCAGTTCTTC. Encoded protein: CASSFKTGFNEQFF. This chain links TRBV7-9 with TRBJ2-1; TRBD1 agrees at 7 bases. The CDR3 is 14 residues long. Germline V gene data show CDR1 as SEHNR and CDR2 as FQNEAQ (reference sequence). Trimming cost V 6 bases and J 7 bases; bases outside gene matches: 9. The full variable domain, in which reference TRBV7-9 and TRBJ2-1 provide the parts outside the CDR3, is DTGVSQNPRHKITKRGQNVTFRCDPISEHNRLYWYRQTLGQGPEFLTYFQNEAQLEKSRLLSDRFSAERPKGSFSTLEIQRTEQGDSAMYLCASSFKTGFNEQFFGPGTRLTVL.

This clonotype was counted a few times. This may be a read error, as it is one base from a much larger clone. The V and J genes are TRBV13 and TRBJ1-2; maybe TRBD1 (6 bases). In germline, CDR1 is PRHDT, CDR2 FYEKMQ (reference sequence). Deletions cut 6 bases from V and 0 bases from J, with 8 bases between. The CDR3 extends over 13 amino acids. Here the CDR3 DNA reads TGTGCCAGCAGTGGACAGACTAACTATGGCTACACCTTC. Translating it yields CASSGQTNYGYTF. Based on the CDR3 plus reference TRBV13 and TRBJ1-2, the full variable domain is AAGVIQSPRHLIKEKRETATLKCYPIPRHDTVYWYQQGPGQDPQFLISFYEKMQSDKGSIPDRFSAQQFSDYHSELNMSSLELGDSALYFCASSGQTNYGYTFGSGTRLTVV.

The rearrangement links TRBV28 to TRBJ1-3, with 9 bases matching TRBD1. The germline CDR1 and CDR2 sequences are MDHEN and SYDVKM. The length of the CDR3 is 18 residues. J was trimmed by 6 bases and V by 2 bases; bases with no gene match: 14. The chain's CDR3 is CASSLPNRQGDPKNTIYF. The DNA of the CDR3 is TGTGCCAGCAGTTTACCCAATCGACAGGGGGACCCTAAAAACACCATATATTTT.

This clonotype was recorded at least ten times. The chain recombines TRBV5-1 with TRBJ2-2, with 7 bases fitting TRBD2. CDR3 size: 17 residues. Germline V gives CDR1 SGHRS, CDR2 YFSETQ. V shed 0 bases and J 3 bases; nucleotides not matched to a gene: 8. This chain's CDR3 is CASSLESQAGDTGELFF. The CDR3 bases are TGCGCCAGCAGCTTGGAATCTCAGGCGGGAGACACCGGGGAGCTGTTTTTT.

The J gene is TRBJ2-5, the V gene TRBV29-1; unclear D gene. Trimming shortened V by 4 bases and J by 5 bases, and 11 bases separated the two germline ends. From germline, CDR1 is SQVTM and CDR2 ANQGSEA. This CDR3 spans 12 amino acids. CDR3 sequence: CSVVGSWETQYF. Here the CDR3 DNA reads TGCAGCGTTGTTGGCAGCTGGGAGACCCAGTACTTC. The entire variable domain, with the rest obtained from reference TRBV29-1 and TRBJ2-5, is as follows: SAVISQKPSRDICQRGTSLTIQCQVDSQVTMMFWYRQQPGQSLTLIATANQGSEATYESGFVIDKFPISRPNLTFSTLTVSNMSPEDSSIYLCSVVGSWETQYFGPGTRLLVL.